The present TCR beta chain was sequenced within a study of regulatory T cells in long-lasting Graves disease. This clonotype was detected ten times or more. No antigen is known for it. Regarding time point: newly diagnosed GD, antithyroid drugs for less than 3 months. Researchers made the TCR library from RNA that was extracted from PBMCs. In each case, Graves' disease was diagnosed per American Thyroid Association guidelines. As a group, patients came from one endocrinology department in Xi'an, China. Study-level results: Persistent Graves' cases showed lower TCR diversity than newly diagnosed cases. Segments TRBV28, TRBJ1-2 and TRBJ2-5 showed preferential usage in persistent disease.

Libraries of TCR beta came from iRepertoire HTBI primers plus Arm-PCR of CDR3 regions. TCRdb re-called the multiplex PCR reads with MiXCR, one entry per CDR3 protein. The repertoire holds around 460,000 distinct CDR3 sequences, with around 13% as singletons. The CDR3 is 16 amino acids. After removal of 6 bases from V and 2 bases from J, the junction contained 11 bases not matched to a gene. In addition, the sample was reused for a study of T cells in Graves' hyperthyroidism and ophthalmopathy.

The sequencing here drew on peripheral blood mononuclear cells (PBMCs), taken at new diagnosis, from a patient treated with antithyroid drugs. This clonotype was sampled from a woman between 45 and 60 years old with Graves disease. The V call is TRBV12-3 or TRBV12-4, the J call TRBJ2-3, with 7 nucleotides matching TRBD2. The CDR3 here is CASRSVSGGITDTQYF. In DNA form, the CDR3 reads TGTGCCAGCAGATCCGTTTCGGGAGGTATCACAGATACGCAGTATTTT.